These T cell receptor beta chains were read from a single sample in a study of T cell repertoires and HLA-DP antigens. These receptors are not linked to any known antigen. Profiling relied on immunoSEQ multiplex PCR, and the TCRdb table lists in-frame clones only, not all of them. The sample holds approximately 90,000 clones; roughly 86% are singletons and the top ten take about 1.5%. The sequenced sample was CD4+ T cells from PBMCs. Receptors were obtained from a man aged 50-59 years in good health and CMV-seronegative. Both conserved end residues are part of each CDR3. Each record gives: clone size, D gene, V gene, J gene, CDR3 DNA, CDR3 protein. A D gene is named only where the DNA matches it firmly. The size entry is marked missing in some rows and otherwise reads once, few, many or a size class.

few	NA	TRBV5-1	TRBJ2-7	TGCGCCAGCAGCGGTGGGACTTTGGGCGAGCAGTACTTC	CASSGGTLGEQYF
NA	NA	TRBV2	TRBJ1-1	TGTGCCAGCAGTGAACAGATCATGAACACTGAAGCTTTCTTT	CASSEQIMNTEAFF
few	TRBD1	TRBV10-3	TRBJ1-1	TGTGCCATCAGTCCACGGACAGGGAGGACTGAAGCTTTCTTT	CAISPRTGRTEAFF
once	TRBD2	TRBV9	TRBJ2-1	TGTGCCAGCAGCCCAGGATCCTGGGGCGGGGCCCGGGAGGGCAATGAGCAGTTCTTC	CASSPGSWGGAREGNEQFF
NA	NA	TRBV11-1	TRBJ2-5	TGTGCCAGCAGCTTCGGAGAGACCCAGTACTTC	CASSFGETQYF
NA	TRBD2	TRBV7-9	TRBJ2-5	TGTGCCAGCAGCTTGGGCGGGGGGGCCGGTGGAGAGACCCAGTACTTC	CASSLGGGAGGETQYF
once	NA	TRBV29-1	TRBJ1-4	TGCAGCGTTGGCCCGCCCAATGAAAAACTGTTTTTT	CSVGPPNEKLFF
NA	NA	TRBV6-5	TRBJ1-2	TGTGCCAGCGGGCAGCGAAACTATGGCTACACCTTC	CASGQRNYGYTF
NA	NA	TRBV10-2	TRBJ2-2	TGCGCCAGCAGTGTGGGCACCTACACCGGGGAGCTGTTTTTT	CASSVGTYTGELFF
NA	TRBD2	TRBV30	TRBJ2-1	TGTGCCTGGAGTGTACGTGCTAGCGGGAGTTGGACCTACAATGAGCAGTTCTTC	CAWSVRASGSWTYNEQFF
NA	NA	TRBV28	TRBJ1-2	TGTGCCAGCAGTACACCTTCCCGCCAATATGGCTACACCTTC	CASSTPSRQYGYTF
NA	NA	TRBV28	TRBJ1-6	TGTGCCAGCAGTTGGCCCGGGCCGAATTCACCCCTCCACTTT	CASSWPGPNSPLHF
NA	NA	TRBV7-2	TRBJ2-7	TGTGCCAGCAGCCAGCAGCCCAGTTACGAGCAGTACTTC	CASSQQPSYEQYF
few	NA	TRBV5-1	TRBJ2-1	TGCGCCAGCAGCCGTCGGAGGGAAGAGGACAATGAGCAGTTCTTC	CASSRRREEDNEQFF
NA	NA	TRBV6-5	TRBJ2-3	TGTGCCAGCAGTCCCGGGACAATTAGGGATACGCAGTATTTT	CASSPGTIRDTQYF
NA	NA	TRBV11-2	TRBJ2-7	TGTGCCAGCAGCTTAACACACCTCAAAATCTACGAGCAGTACTTC	CASSLTHLKIYEQYF
NA	TRBD1	TRBV4-1	TRBJ1-2	TGCGCCAGCAGCCAAGCCGGGACAGGGTCCAACTATGGCTACACCTTC	CASSQAGTGSNYGYTF
NA	TRBD2	TRBV7-3	TRBJ2-1	TGTGCCAGCAGCTCCTTTCGGGGGGTTGATCCCAATGAGCAGTTCTTC	CASSSFRGVDPNEQFF
NA	TRBD1	TRBV27	TRBJ1-5	TGTGCCAGCAGTCCGAACCGGGACAGGCCCCAGCATTTT	CASSPNRDRPQHF
NA	TRBD1	TRBV7-3	TRBJ2-1	TGTGCCAGCGCGGACAGGGGGGCCAATGAGCAGTTCTTC	CASADRGANEQFF
NA	NA	TRBV19	TRBJ1-5	TGTGCCAGTAGCATACGCCAGGGGCTCGGTCATAATCAGCCCCAGCATTTT	CASSIRQGLGHNQPQHF
NA	TRBD2	TRBV5-1	TRBJ2-5	TGCGCCAGCAGCCCCAGGGGCGGGGGGGCTGAAGAGACCCAGTACTTC	CASSPRGGGAEETQYF
NA	NA	TRBV9	TRBJ1-5	TGTGCCAGCAGCGCAACAGGTTATAGCAATCAGCCCCAGCATTTT	CASSATGYSNQPQHF
NA	NA	TRBV5-1	TRBJ2-2	TGCGCCAGCAGCTTGGACCTTCAGGGGGGCGGGGAGCTGTTTTTT	CASSLDLQGGGELFF
NA	NA	TRBV5-1	TRBJ1-2	TGCGCCAGCAGCCTGGGGGACTCCGGCTACACCTTC	CASSLGDSGYTF
NA	NA	TRBV7-6	TRBJ2-6	TGTGCCAGCAGCGCAGGGGCTGGGGCCAACGTCCTGACTTTC	CASSAGAGANVLTF
NA	NA	TRBV10-3	TRBJ2-1	TGTGCCATCAGTGAGGGTCCGGGGGGCCAGGATGAGCAGTTCTTC	CAISEGPGGQDEQFF
NA	NA	TRBV7-6	TRBJ2-5	TGTGCCAGCAGACCTACAGATTTGGAGACCCAGTACTTC	CASRPTDLETQYF
NA	TRBD1	TRBV18	TRBJ2-7	TGTGCCAGCTCACCACAACAGGGGATGGGGGCCTACGAGCAGTACTTC	CASSPQQGMGAYEQYF
few	NA	TRBV9	TRBJ1-3	TGTGCCAGCAGCGTATTCGACTCTGGAAACACCATATATTTT	CASSVFDSGNTIYF
NA	NA	TRBV7-8	TRBJ2-1	TGTGCCAGCAGCTTAGGGGCCAGGGGGGTCAATGAGCAGTTCTTC	CASSLGARGVNEQFF
NA	NA	TRBV5-8	TRBJ2-5	TGTGCCAGCAGCCCCAGGGGGGCCCCAATGGAGACCCAGTACTTC	CASSPRGAPMETQYF
NA	TRBD1	TRBV7-8	TRBJ1-3	TGTGCCAGCAGCTTCTGGGGACAGGGAGACTCTGGAAACACCATATATTTT	CASSFWGQGDSGNTIYF
NA	NA	TRBV25-1	TRBJ1-6	TGTGCCAGCAGTGAATACGGGACACTAAATTCACCCCTCCACTTT	CASSEYGTLNSPLHF
NA	NA	TRBV7-9	TRBJ2-2	TGTGCCAGCAGCACCGGGATAAACAATGGGGAGCTGTTTTTT	CASSTGINNGELFF
NA	TRBD2	TRBV2	TRBJ2-2	TGTGCCAGCAGTACCGGGACTAGCGGGAGTTGGGCCGGGGAGCTGTTTTTT	CASSTGTSGSWAGELFF
NA	NA	TRBV19	TRBJ2-3	TGTGCCAGTAGTCCGGGCAGGGGGCGAGCGGGAGAAAGCACAGATACGCAGTATTTT	CASSPGRGRAGESTDTQYF
NA	NA	TRBV10-1	TRBJ2-7	TGCGCCAGCAGTGAGTGGGGGGACGGTCCCTACGAGCAGTACTTC	CASSEWGDGPYEQYF
NA	NA	TRBV6-5	TRBJ1-2	TGTGCCAGCAGGGACCAAGGGGGTCTAGTCTATGGCTACACCTTC	CASRDQGGLVYGYTF
NA	TRBD1	TRBV5-4	TRBJ1-2	TGTGCCAGCAGCTTTGAGACAGGGGGAGGCTATGGCTACACCTTC	CASSFETGGGYGYTF
NA	NA	TRBV30	TRBJ1-4	TGTGCCTCTCGGGGCAGTTTCGCGTTTAATGAAAAACTGTTTTTT	CASRGSFAFNEKLFF
NA	NA	TRBV5-5	TRBJ1-4	TGTGCCAGCAGTCGTGACAGGTTCACAGAAAAACTGTTTTTT	CASSRDRFTEKLFF